The present TCR beta chain was sequenced within a study of T cell responses to AZD1222 COVID-19 vaccine. V lost 1 base, J lost 9 bases, and 11 bases lay in between. Germline V gene data show CDR1 as SGDLS and CDR2 as YYNGEE. CDR3 length: 13 residues. As regards this clone: The antigen is undetermined.

General observations from the study: With two AZD1222 doses given, Spike-specific TCR breadth and depth both rose. Mostly white British, mostly female donors; authors suggested clonal diversity may be underestimated.

Repertoires were generated with immunoSEQ multiplex PCR, while TCRdb's copy carries only in-frame clones and drops some. This sample has under 110,000 clones, with roughly 90% found just once. The receptor was derived from an adult in good health. The genes are TRBV9 and TRBJ2-1; D is unresolved. The sequencing used peripheral blood, collected on day 0 of AZD1222 vaccination. The CDR3 loop reads CASSVWGDGEQFF. DNA of the CDR3: TGTGCCAGCAGCGTATGGGGTGACGGTGAGCAGTTCTTC.